This T cell receptor (beta chain) was profiled in a study of response to subunit inactivated influenza vaccine. TCRdb independently ran MiXCR on the RT-PCR reads; one entry per CDR3 protein. The sample comprises about 540,000 distinct CDR3 sequences, around 25% of which are singletons, and 2.5% to 3% rests with the top ten. This clonotype occurred a few times. This same sample was also taken into another study, of T cells expressing NK-cell markers. That paper adds: Template switching by 5'RACE with UMIs generated the TCR beta cDNA. Only alpha-beta TCR T cells were sorted in several experiments, using an anti-gamma-delta TCR antibody. Dominant NKG2C+ clonotype frequencies of about 1.0-7.0% of CD8+ T cells were measured in over five donors. A few donors likewise had their CD3+CD56-NKG2C+ fraction led by these clonotypes.

The sequencing used CD4+ T cells sorted from PBMCs, collected approximately 13 days after vaccination. The origin of this receptor is a man aged 50 to 59 who received an inactivated influenza vaccine.

The CDR3 is CASSSGQGNNEQFF. The DNA of the CDR3 is TGTGCCAGCAGTTCGGGACAGGGAAACAATGAGCAGTTCTTC. The J gene is TRBJ2-1, the V gene TRBV12-3 or TRBV12-4; 9 nucleotides agree with TRBD1. With 4 bases clipped from V and 5 bases from J, the junction kept 3 bases outside the gene matches. The length of the CDR3 is 14 residues.